This T cell receptor (beta chain) was captured in a study of blood T cells in healthy people across ages (dated by TCRdb to about 2015). With regard to the full study: In model experiments, template switching captured roughly one uniquely barcoded TCR beta cDNA molecule for every two T cells. The study measured age-related changes in TCR beta repertoire diversity using deep sequencing normalized with unique cDNA molecular identifiers. The donors were split into four age groups: young (average approximately 16 years), middle-aged (more than 35), aged (62) and long-lived (over 75). For two donors (one aged 18 to 30 and one aged 80 or older), the study analyzed two additional independent replicas of 1 million unique cDNA reads from the same blood draw.

Taken from the germline V gene (reference sequence), the CDR1 and CDR2 loops are DFQATT and SNEGSKA. V is shortened by 4 bases, J by 10 bases, and the region joining them spans 19 bases. The CDR3 holds 14 amino acids from the cysteine to the phenylalanine. Only the CDR3 portion is preserved as DNA: 42 bases, with reading frame beginning at the first base. The 39 donors, aged 6 to 90 years, were systemically healthy Caucasian individuals from Russia. Each donor gave ten milliliters of peripheral blood, drawn into EDTA-treated Vacutainer tubes. Ficoll-Paque density-gradient centrifugation was used to isolate PBMCs, with at least 6.5 million per sample. Trizol reagent was used to extract total RNA from the PBMCs, yielding at least 6 micrograms per sample. For every donor, an aliquot of PBMCs went through flow cytometry to measure the percentages of naive CD45RAhigh/CD27high T cells. About this clonotype itself: No cognate antigen has been identified for it. Per-base quality was not reported, and no clone a single base away is much larger than it.

Library generation was performed with 5' RACE. TCRdb lists the instrument as Illumina HiSeq 2500. The second PCR ran for roughly 7 to 12 cycles and used a J-beta primer mix along with a sample-barcoded 5' primer. A unique molecular identifier was introduced onto each TCR beta cDNA molecule by a template-switch 5' adaptor carrying 12 random nucleotides. At least 3 million CDR3-containing paired-end reads were obtained from each sample. The Mint cDNA synthesis kit, primed by a TRBC-specific oligonucleotide, was used to synthesize first-strand cDNA from all RNA. All cDNA was treated with uracil-DNA glycosylase and then went through a first 18-cycle PCR with the universal primers M1SS and BC2_uni_R. The authors processed their data as follows. Normalization of each sample was performed by random selection of 1 million high-quality reads, each carrying a distinct molecular identifier. Instead of being binned into consensus sequences, reads with shared molecular identifiers were discarded. MiTCR, set to a Q25 quality threshold and the strictest error-elimination algorithm, was used for CDR3 identification, clonotype clustering and error correction. A nonparametric unseen species model with Euler transformation was used to estimate lower-bound total TCR beta diversity. Clones were called with MiXCR by TCRdb after fastp trimmed the public reads at Q25, and only in-frame beta chains were retained. CDR3 protein sequences are deduplicated, and each keeps its most common genes and DNA. Clone size and V and J calls follow TCRdb, not the original study. The sample data list over 500,000 distinct CDR3 sequences, and around 27% of these were observed just once. The top ten clones comprise 3% to 4% of the sample.

Here is what the overall study found, with its caveats: Donor CMV infection status was unknown, potentially confounding age-related changes in expanded clonotypes. Because profiling used bulk unsorted PBMCs, naive and antigen-experienced compartments could not be compared conclusively. Observed TCR beta diversity correlated strongly with the percentage of naive T cells measured by flow cytometry. As age increased, observed TCR beta diversity per million T cells dropped in a roughly linear way, and a significant reduction was already evident by age around 41. Estimates of total diversity based on one million sequenced T cells were regarded as lower bounds and as underestimates. Compared with the aged group, the long-lived group had more naive CD4+ T cells, fewer expanded clones and increased TCR diversity, suggesting age selection.

These same data were also listed under a study on T cells of mothers and their children. As the second publication notes: Donors were nine systemically healthy Caucasian individuals: three mothers and their six children. cDNA synthesis used all of the extracted RNA, with about 1.5 ug of RNA in each 15 ul reaction. In the second PCR, sample barcodes and 2-4 random nucleotides were introduced via the M1S primer. Each mother yielded over 8.5 million TCR beta CDR3 reads and each child 3 million or so reads. TCR recombination output is similarly shaped by thymic selection in related and unrelated pairs, with a minor effect exerted by inherited differences. Normalized repertoire overlap was always found to be slightly, but never significantly, higher in related mother-child pairs than in unrelated mother-child pairs. No persistent microchimeric T cell clones were found, with a detection sensitivity of around 100 clones per million clonotypes. The study used deep NGS to compare TCR beta repertoires of mothers and children, seeking features distinguishing related mother-child pairs from unrelated individuals. The mean age was 40 +/- 4 years for the mothers and about 10 +/- 4 years for the children. Libraries were sequenced on Illumina HiSeq 2000 with 100+100 nt paired-end reads after adapter ligation with NEBNext reagents. To prevent cross-contamination, the mother and child libraries were prepared a month apart and were sequenced in separate runs. For each donor, somewhere between roughly 500,000 and 2,300,000 distinct TCR beta clonotypes were identified. Naive TCR beta clonotypes were estimated from low-frequency clonotypes matched to each donor's FACS-determined naive share, without sorting.

Sequenced: blood. The chain links TRBV20-1 with TRBJ1-4; tentative D gene TRBD1, with 5 bases matching. This TCR was sampled from a boy younger than 10 in good health. The sequence in DNA is TGCAGTGCTATCCAGGGAGAAGTGATTGGAAAACTGTTTTTT. The encoded protein is CSAIQGEVIGKLFF.